The 7 T cell receptor beta chains listed next were all sequenced from one sample in a study of OX40 agonist ivuxolimab in advanced cancers. The assay was immunoSEQ multiplex PCR, and TCRdb's table has in-frame clones only and misses some. Of 65,000 to 90,000 clones listed, approximately 92% are singletons. The source material was CD4+ or CD8+ T cells sorted from blood, sampled in a trial of the OX40 agonist ivuxolimab. These receptors all stem from an adult with an advanced solid tumor such as melanoma, head and neck, liver or kidney cancer.

This chain links TRBV6-6 with TRBJ1-4; D unclear. Germline V gives CDR1 MNHNY, CDR2 SVGAGI (reference sequence). The germline V and J ends were trimmed by 7 bases and 4 bases, with 13 bases remaining between them. CDR3 length equals 14 residues. CDR3 loop: CASIRQGSNEKLFF. In DNA, the CDR3 is TGTGCCAGCATCCGCCAAGGGAGTAATGAAAAACTGTTTTTT.

The V and J genes are TRBV28 and TRBJ2-6, with D unresolved. The CDR3 sequence is 15 residues long. V was trimmed by 5 bases and J by 4 bases, leaving 12 bases between them. CDR1 and CDR2 from the germline V gene are MDHEN and SYDVKM. The CDR3 DNA sequence: TGTGCCAGCAGTCGGGTCTTTCTGGGGGCCAACGTCCTGACTTTC. This codes for CASSRVFLGANVLTF.

About this clone itself: Given the absence of the conserved phenylalanine or tryptophan at the CDR3 end, a read error is likely. DNA of the CDR3: TGCGCCAGCAGCTCGGACACGTACACTGAAGCTTTCCTT. It yields the protein CASSSDTYTEAFL. The chain recombines TRBV5-1 with TRBJ1-1; a weak D match, TRBD1 (5 bases). This CDR3 contains 13 residues. The V end was cut by 3 bases, the J end by 3 bases, with 9 bases between. CDR1 and CDR2 (germline): SGHRS, YFSETQ.

The chain couples TRBV5-6 to TRBJ2-7; D assignment may be TRBD1 or TRBD2 (5 bases each). Germline V lookup: CDR1 SGHDT, CDR2 YYEEEE. The V gene lost 2 bases and the J gene lost 5 bases, with 11 bases spanning the gap. CDR3 length: 13 residues. The DNA for the CDR3 is TGTGCCAGCAGCTTTGGGGACCTCAACGAGCAGTACTTC. This encodes CASSFGDLNEQYF.

The V and J genes are TRBV4-3 and TRBJ2-5; the match to TRBD2 covers 10 bases. The CDR3 spans 15 residues. Germline V CDR1 and CDR2: LGHNA, YSLEER. J lost 5 bases, V lost 4 bases, and 7 bases had no gene match. CDR3 DNA sequence: TGCGCCAGCAGCCCCGGCAGCGGGAGGGGCGAGACCCAGTACTTC. Its protein product is CASSPGSGRGETQYF.

CDR3 bases: TGTGCCAGCAGTTGGGGGTATGGAGAGACCCAGTACTTC. Amino acids: CASSWGYGETQYF. The chain is built from TRBV27 and TRBJ2-5, with D perhaps assigned TRBD1 or TRBD2 (5 bases each). The V and J ends lost 4 bases and 4 bases respectively, with 10 bases between them. Germline assignment: CDR1 MNHEY and CDR2 SMNVEV (reference sequence). The CDR3 contains 13 residues.

This chain links TRBV19 with TRBJ2-1; 13 positions agree with TRBD2. This CDR3 is 14 amino acids long. Trimming removed 9 bases from V and 6 bases from J; junction bases left unmatched: 5. Looked up from germline, CDR1 is LNHDA and CDR2 is SQIVND (reference sequence). CDR3 sequence reads: CASALAGGFNEQFF. The DNA of the CDR3 is TGTGCCAGCGCACTAGCGGGGGGGTTCAATGAGCAGTTCTTC. Based on the CDR3 plus reference TRBV19 and TRBJ2-1, the full variable domain is DGGITQSPKYLFRKEGQNVTLSCEQNLNHDAMYWYRQDPGQGLRLIYYSQIVNDFQKGDIAEGYSVSREKKESFPLTVTSAQKNPTAFYLCASALAGGFNEQFFGPGTRLTVL.